This T cell receptor beta chain was observed in a study of naive and memory T cell subsets. The germline gives CDR1 GTSNPN, CDR2 SVGIG (reference sequence). The V gene lost 3 bases and the J gene lost 9 bases, with 15 bases spanning the gap. The length of the CDR3 is 13 residues. The study, taken as a whole, reports: Over 95% of naive TCR sequences appeared only once after error correction, unlike memory subsets. A few larger clonotypes appeared in naive repertoires, especially CD8, possibly memory cells re-expressing CD45RA.

In regard to this clonotype: Its antigen remains unidentified.

Cells stained for CD3, CD4, CD8, CD45RA and CD27 were sorted into four subsets. The beta constant-region primer was an equimolar mix of two oligonucleotides covering TRBC1 and TRBC2. Four rounds of PCR amplified the ligated cDNA using nested alpha and beta constant-region primers plus SP2. MiXCR, run by TCRdb on the UMI-ligation and nested PCR reads, gives a single entry per CDR3 protein. The sample contains approximately 140,000 distinct CDR3 sequences, approximately 20% of which appear only once. This clonotype was obtained from a human donor in good health. The genes are TRBV30 and TRBJ2-1, with D hard to call. Sequences were obtained from naive CD8+ T cells from blood. DNA of the CDR3: TGTGCCTGGAGCGACCAGCCAGGCGGTGAGCAGTTCTTC. Its translation is CAWSDQPGGEQFF.